This T cell receptor (beta chain) was captured by sequencing in a study of control samples from healthy donors and cancer patients. The V end lost 4 bases, the J end lost 0 bases, and 18 bases lay between the germline ends. The CDR3 is made up of 17 amino acids. Germline V gives CDR1 KGHSH, CDR2 LQKENI. Here immunoSEQ multiplex PCR was the method, and the copy in TCRdb shows in-frame clones only, minus some. The sample gives over 100,000 clones, approximately 92% of which show up once; 5.5% is in the top ten. The TCR originated in a man between 18 and 35 years old in good health. Sequencing was performed on blood. The V and J genes are TRBV18 and TRBJ1-2, with a possible D match to TRBD1 (6 bases). CDR3 region: CASSLRQAIGPNYGYTF. DNA of the CDR3: TGTGCCAGCTCACTCCGACAGGCAATAGGCCCTAACTATGGCTACACCTTC.